Below, 32 T cell receptor beta chains from the same sample are listed, as sequenced in a study of shared clonotypes between healthy human individuals. The data were produced by immunoSEQ multiplex PCR, yet TCRdb's version contains in-frame clones alone and is incomplete. Among approximately 440,000 clones listed, 77% were seen once. Material for sequencing was PBMCs. The source is a woman in her thirties or forties in good health. Some clones in this sample may be carry-over from other donors' samples.

The CDR3: CASSRNMNTEAFF. The CDR3 DNA is TGTGCCAGCAGCCGTAACATGAACACTGAAGCTTTCTTT. The chain carries TRBV5-6 and TRBJ1-1, with D unclear. V was trimmed by 4 bases and J by 0 bases, leaving 7 bases between them. The CDR3 contains 13 residues. Germline values: CDR1 SGHDT, CDR2 YYEEEE.

The chain carries TRBV7-2 and TRBJ1-1; D unresolved. Looked up from germline, CDR1 is SGHTA and CDR2 is FQGNSA. CDR3 length equals 16 residues. The V gene lost 5 bases and the J gene lost 3 bases, with 19 bases spanning the gap. This chain's CDR3 is CASSPWGTGLDTEAFF. The DNA of the CDR3 is TGTGCCAGCAGCCCTTGGGGTACTGGGCTGGACACTGAAGCTTTCTTT.

The rearrangement joins TRBV7-3 to TRBJ2-7, with TRBD1 as a possible D gene (5 bases). The V gene lost 4 bases and the J gene lost 6 bases, with 13 bases spanning the gap. Germline V gene data show CDR1 as SGHTA and CDR2 as FQGTGA. The CDR3 loop spans 13 amino acids. The CDR3 is CASSSNQGTEQYF. The CDR3 DNA follows: TGTGCCAGCAGCTCAAACCAGGGTACCGAGCAGTACTTC.

This clone appeared a few times. DNA for the CDR3: TGTGCCAGCAGTTCCCCGGCCTTCTACGAGCAGTACTTC. This gives the protein CASSSPAFYEQYF. The chain employs TRBV28 and TRBJ2-7; D gene uncertain. This CDR3 contains 13 residues. CDR1 MDHEN and CDR2 SYDVKM come from the germline V gene. Trimming removed 4 bases at V and 3 bases at J, with 10 bases between.

There are a few counts of this clone. This chain joins TRBV2 and TRBJ1-2; D unresolved. V lost 4 bases, J lost 5 bases, and 5 bases lay in between. The CDR3 runs 11 residues. Germline CDR1 reads SNHLY; CDR2 reads FYNNEI. CDR3 sequence: CASSVGYGYTF. CDR3 coding DNA: TGTGCCAGCAGTGTAGGGTATGGCTACACCTTC.

The chain employs TRBV19 and TRBJ2-2, with a possible D match to TRBD1 (5 bases). Germline V gene lookup returns CDR1 LNHDA and CDR2 SQIVND (reference sequence). CDR3 length equals 13 residues. Trimming pared 7 bases from V and 7 bases from J, leaving 13 bases between. This CDR3 is CASNPTEIGELFF. The CDR3 DNA is TGTGCCAGTAACCCGACAGAGATCGGGGAGCTGTTTTTT.

V usage is TRBV28 and J usage is TRBJ2-7; D gene unclear. Germline CDR1 reads MDHEN; CDR2 reads SYDVKM. The CDR3 length is 13 residues. The V gene lost 2 bases and the J gene lost 7 bases, with 12 bases spanning the gap. As DNA, the CDR3 is TGTGCCAGCAGTTTAGGGTACTTGAGGGAGCAGTACTTC. Amino acid sequence: CASSLGYLREQYF.

The genes are TRBV30 and TRBJ2-7; the D is unclear. The CDR3 is 12 amino acids. Between the trimmed V and J ends, which lost 2 bases and 4 bases, there was a span of 9 bases. Germline assignment: CDR1 GTSNPN and CDR2 SVGIG (reference sequence). The CDR3: CAWSLGPYEQYF. CDR3 coding DNA: TGTGCCTGGAGTCTAGGCCCTTACGAGCAGTACTTC.

The chain links TRBV7-2 to TRBJ2-5; D ambiguous. Germline CDR1 and CDR2: SGHTA and FQGNSA. V gave up 2 bases and J gave up 9 bases, with 13 bases separating them. This CDR3 spans 13 amino acids. In DNA, the CDR3 is TGTGCCAGCAGCTTAACCCGGGCGGAGCCCCAGTACTTC. Its protein is CASSLTRAEPQYF.

CDR3 in amino acids: CASNSGYLANEQFF. The CDR3 DNA follows: TGTGCCAGCAACAGCGGTTACCTAGCCAATGAGCAGTTCTTC. The chain carries TRBV2 and TRBJ2-1; possible D gene TRBD2, 5 bases. Germline CDR1 SNHLY, CDR2 FYNNEI. Trimming stripped 7 bases from V and 6 bases from J, with 16 bases between. The CDR3 length is 14 residues.

V is TRBV6-5 and J is TRBJ2-1; TRBD1 matches 10 bases. This CDR3 region has 15 residues. Germline assignment: CDR1 MNHEY and CDR2 SVGAGI. V shed 6 bases and J 8 bases; nucleotides not matched to a gene: 10. The CDR3 DNA is TGTGCCAGCAGCGCTGGGACAGGGGAGACGGATGAGCAGTTCTTC. Its translation is CASSAGTGETDEQFF.

The J gene is TRBJ1-1, the V gene TRBV5-1; weak D call: TRBD1 (5 bases). With 5 bases removed from V and 3 bases from J, the gap between germline ends came to 11 bases. The CDR3 has 13 amino acids. Germline lookup yields CDR1 SGHRS and CDR2 YFSETQ. The CDR3 sequence is CASSPGRDTEAFF. The CDR3 DNA reads TGCGCCAGCAGTCCAGGGAGGGACACTGAAGCTTTCTTT.

Details on this clone: A far larger clone is just one base off, so this is likely a read error. The chain combines TRBV2 with TRBJ2-5, with 7 positions matching TRBD2. The CDR3 loop spans 12 amino acids. Germline CDR1 reads SNHLY; CDR2 reads FYNNEI. With 8 bases clipped from V and 11 bases from J, the junction kept 11 bases outside the gene matches. CDR3 region: CASQRGSYGQYF. Here the CDR3 DNA reads TGTGCCAGCCAGCGGGGCTCCTACGGGCAGTACTTC.

The CDR3 loop is CASSPPGQLYNEQFF. The CDR3 nucleotides are TGTGCCAGCTCACCCCCGGGACAGCTTTACAATGAGCAGTTCTTC. The chain employs TRBV18 and TRBJ2-1; 7 bases are a match to TRBD1. The germline V gene encodes CDR1 KGHSH and CDR2 LQKENI. The CDR3 loop spans 15 amino acids. The V and J ends lost 3 bases and 4 bases, in that order; junction bases with no gene match: 6.

This clone was seen many times. Different DNA sequences within this sample yield the same CDR3. The chain recombines TRBV2 with TRBJ2-7; tentatively, D is TRBD1 or TRBD2 (10 bases each). V gave up 8 bases and J gave up 3 bases, with 38 bases separating them. CDR3 length: 21 amino acids. CDR1 is SNHLY, CDR2 FYNNEI, per germline. The chain's CDR3 is CASSLDRGPPGLAGALYEQYF. DNA of the CDR3: TGTGCCAGCTCGTTAGACAGGGGGCCTCCCGGGCTAGCGGGAGCCCTCTACGAGCAGTACTTC.

This clone was seen once. The chain employs TRBV5-6 and TRBJ2-7; a possible D gene is TRBD2 (5 bases). Trimming took off 2 bases at V and 7 bases at J, with 13 bases between the two ends. Per the germline V gene, CDR1 is SGHDT and CDR2 is YYEEEE. The length of the CDR3 is 13 residues. CDR3 amino acids: CASSFDRSGEQYF. CDR3 nucleotide sequence: TGTGCCAGCAGCTTCGACCGATCGGGGGAGCAGTACTTC.

This clone was recorded at least ten times. The V gene is TRBV9, the J gene TRBJ2-7; D may be TRBD1 (6 bases). Germline V gene lookup returns CDR1 SGDLS and CDR2 YYNGEE. The ends were cut back, 2 bases at V and 9 bases at J, with 18 bases in the middle. This CDR3 is 14 amino acids long. The CDR3 DNA is TGTGCCAGCAGCGTGTCGGACAGCCAGGGTGGGCAGTACTTC. This encodes CASSVSDSQGGQYF. The whole variable domain, remainder taken from reference TRBV9 and TRBJ2-7, is DSGVTQTPKHLITATGQRVTLRCSPRSGDLSVYWYQQSLDQGLQFLIQYYNGEERAKGNILERFSAQQFPDLHSELNLSSLELGDSALYFCASSVSDSQGGQYFGPGTRLTVT.

This clone occurred many times. V is TRBV7-9 and J is TRBJ1-3; D is uncertain. In germline, CDR1 is SEHNR, CDR2 FQNEAQ (reference sequence). The CDR3 has 15 residues. V was shortened by 5 bases and J by 0 bases, with 11 bases between the two germline ends. In nucleotides, the CDR3 is TGTGCCAGCAGCGCCTCAGAATTCTCTGGAAACACCATATATTTT. It encodes CASSASEFSGNTIYF. The whole variable domain, remainder taken from reference TRBV7-9 and TRBJ1-3, is DTGVSQNPRHKITKRGQNVTFRCDPISEHNRLYWYRQTLGQGPEFLTYFQNEAQLEKSRLLSDRFSAERPKGSFSTLEIQRTEQGDSAMYLCASSASEFSGNTIYFGEGSWLTVV.

With regard to this clone: A far bigger clonotype differs at one base, so this is likely a read error. The V gene is TRBV15, the J gene TRBJ2-5; maybe TRBD2 (7 bases). The germline gives CDR1 LNHNV, CDR2 YYDKDF (reference sequence). The V end lost 2 bases, the J end lost 4 bases, and 23 bases lay between the germline ends. The CDR3 length is 18 residues. CDR3 in amino acids: CATSRMGGGRIYRETQYF. The CDR3 coding sequence is TGTGCCACCAGCAGAATGGGAGGGGGTCGGATATATAGAGAGACCCAGTACTTC.

A word on this clone: Being one base from a much bigger clone, this may be a read error. The chain couples TRBV2 to TRBJ1-3; the match to TRBD1 covers 7 bases. The J call is uncertain, as TRBJ2-2 better fits the DNA end. CDR3 size: 14 residues. The germline gives CDR1 SNHLY, CDR2 FYNNEI. CDR3 region: CASSRDRNTGELFF. CDR3 bases: TGCGCCAGCAGTAGGGACAGGAACACCGGGGAGCTGTTTTTT.

This chain joins TRBV7-2 and TRBJ2-2; 8 nucleotides match TRBD2. J gave up 7 bases and V 2 bases, and 9 bases lay outside the gene matches. The CDR3 is 16 amino acids. The germline CDR1 and CDR2 sequences are SGHTA and FQGNSA. The CDR3 is CASSLFGGLAGGELFF. CDR3 coding DNA: TGTGCCAGCAGCTTATTCGGAGGACTAGCCGGCGGGGAGCTGTTTTTT.

This sequence joins TRBV28 and TRBJ1-5; possibly TRBD1 for D (6 bases). The V gene's germline CDR1 is MDHEN and CDR2 SYDVKM. Between the trimmed V and J ends, which lost 5 bases and 1 base, there was a span of 12 bases. This CDR3 spans 15 amino acids. The CDR3 sequence is CASSLPTGSNQPQHF. The DNA for the CDR3 is TGTGCCAGCAGTCTCCCTACAGGGAGCAATCAGCCCCAGCATTTT. Full variable domain (rest looked up from reference TRBV28 and TRBJ1-5): DVKVTQSSRYLVKRTGEKVFLECVQDMDHENMFWYRQDPGLGLRLIYFSYDVKMKEKGDIPEGYSVSREKKERFSLILESASTNQTSMYLCASSLPTGSNQPQHFGDGTRLSIL.

The rearrangement joins TRBV9 to TRBJ1-1; D is undetermined. The CDR3 sequence is 13 residues long. V lost 1 base, J lost 6 bases, and 10 bases lay in between. CDR1 is SGDLS, CDR2 YYNGEE, per germline. As DNA, the CDR3 is TGTGCCAGCAGCGTAAGGTCTGGAGCTGAAGCTTTCTTT. This gives the protein CASSVRSGAEAFF.

The gene calls are TRBV28 and TRBJ2-7; the D gene is possibly TRBD2 (6 bases). Germline assignment: CDR1 MDHEN and CDR2 SYDVKM. There are 13 residues in the CDR3. Trimming shortened V by 3 bases and J by 2 bases, and 8 bases separated the two germline ends. In nucleotides, the CDR3 is TGTGCCAGCAGTTTTGCGGGGCCCTACGAGCAGTACTTC. It codes for CASSFAGPYEQYF.

The V gene is TRBV28, the J gene TRBJ2-7, with TRBD1 matching over 7 bases. The CDR3 length is 14 residues. Trimming cost V 6 bases and J 0 bases; bases outside gene matches: 5. Germline V gene data show CDR1 as MDHEN and CDR2 as SYDVKM. The CDR3 is CASSPGQISYEQYF. CDR3 in DNA: TGTGCCAGCAGCCCGGGACAGATCTCCTACGAGCAGTACTTC.

V and J are TRBV7-8 and TRBJ1-2; D not resolved. The V end was cut by 6 bases, the J end by 6 bases, with 17 bases between. In germline, CDR1 is SGHVS, CDR2 FQNEAQ. There are 14 residues in the CDR3. CDR3 region: CASRGPQRVNGYTF. CDR3 in DNA: TGTGCCAGCAGGGGCCCACAGAGGGTCAATGGCTACACCTTC. The whole variable domain, remainder taken from reference TRBV7-8 and TRBJ1-2, is GAGVSQSPRYKVAKRGQDVALRCDPISGHVSLFWYQQALGQGPEFLTYFQNEAQLDKSGLPSDRFFAERPEGSVSTLKIQRTQQEDSAVYLCASRGPQRVNGYTFGSGTRLTVV.

The chain carries TRBV5-6 and TRBJ1-2; D is possibly TRBD1 (5 bases). V lost 4 bases, J lost 8 bases, and 12 bases lay in between. CDR1 is SGHDT, CDR2 YYEEEE, per germline. CDR3 length: 12 amino acids. In nucleotides, the CDR3 is TGTGCCAGCAGCCCGGGACGTTCAGGCTACACCTTC. Its translation: CASSPGRSGYTF.

The rearrangement joins TRBV10-1 to TRBJ1-5; 8 bases match TRBD1. J gave up 3 bases and V 6 bases, and 13 bases lay outside the gene matches. CDR3 length equals 17 residues. CDR1 and CDR2 (germline): WNHNN, SYGVQD (reference sequence). CDR3 protein: CASSDSGRGRANQPQHF. The DNA of the CDR3 is TGCGCCAGCAGCGACTCGGGCAGGGGGCGGGCCAATCAGCCCCAGCATTTT.

The chain combines TRBV5-6 with TRBJ2-1, with a tentative D call TRBD2 (7 bases). The germline gives CDR1 SGHDT, CDR2 YYEEEE. This CDR3 spans 15 amino acids. V lost 4 bases and J 5 bases, leaving 16 bases between the germline ends. The CDR3 coding sequence is TGTGCCAGCAGCCGGGGGCGGCTAGCGGACAATGAGCAGTTCTTC. Its protein product is CASSRGRLADNEQFF.

The chain carries TRBV6-5 and TRBJ1-3; no definite D call. V shed 6 bases and J shed 4 bases, with 13 bases lying between them. CDR1 and CDR2 from the germline V gene are MNHEY and SVGAGI. The CDR3 covers 14 residues. The CDR3: CASSQALEGNTIYF. The CDR3 region has the DNA TGTGCCAGCAGCCAGGCACTCGAGGGAAACACCATATATTTT.

The chain uses TRBV25-1 and TRBJ2-7, with TRBD1 matching over 9 bases. The germline V gene encodes CDR1 MGHDK and CDR2 SYGVNS. The CDR3 runs to 16 residues. The ends lost 7 bases at V and 3 bases at J; junction bases unmatched: 13. CDR3 sequence (DNA): TGTGCCAGCACCCCAAGCGTTGGGACAGGGTACTACGAGCAGTACTTC. This codes for CASTPSVGTGYYEQYF.

On this clone: A far larger clone is just one base off, so this is likely a read error. No conserved phenylalanine or tryptophan is present at the end of the CDR3, so a read error is the likely explanation. The rearrangement joins TRBV4-1 to TRBJ2-7, with 12 bases matching TRBD2. The V segment lost 3 bases and the J segment 5 bases; nucleotides outside the gene matches: 5. This CDR3 is built from 15 residues. Looked up from germline, CDR1 is MGHRA and CDR2 is YSYEKL. CDR3 bases: TGCGCCAGCAGCCACCTGACTAGCGGGAGTAACGAGCAGTACTCC. Translating it yields CASSHLTSGSNEQYS.